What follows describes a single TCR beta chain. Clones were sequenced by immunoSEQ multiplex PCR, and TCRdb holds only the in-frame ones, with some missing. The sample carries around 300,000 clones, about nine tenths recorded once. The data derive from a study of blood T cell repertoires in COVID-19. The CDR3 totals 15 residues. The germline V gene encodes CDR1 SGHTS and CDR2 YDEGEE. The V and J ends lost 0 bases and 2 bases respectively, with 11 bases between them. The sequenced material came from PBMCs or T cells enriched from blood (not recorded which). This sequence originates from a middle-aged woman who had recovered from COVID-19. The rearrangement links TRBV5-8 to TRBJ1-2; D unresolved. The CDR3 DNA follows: TGTGCCAGCAGCTTGGCCTTCCTTCTCAACTATGGCTACACCTTC. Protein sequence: CASSLAFLLNYGYTF.